Included here is one T cell receptor beta chain sequence, with context. This specimen belongs to a study of blood T cell repertoires in COVID-19. Assay: immunoSEQ multiplex PCR; the TCRdb copy retains only in-frame clones and omits some. The data hold approximately 220,000 clones, with approximately 83% observed a single time. This CDR3 is 13 amino acids long. Per the germline V gene, CDR1 is SNHLY and CDR2 is FYNNEI. V lost 2 bases and J 6 bases, leaving 10 bases between the germline ends. Individuals aged about 18 to 100 years were recruited from about two dozen US areas. Exposed participants came across a COVID-19 case within 2 weeks before study entry.

The V call is TRBV2, the J call TRBJ1-1; D might be TRBD1 (6 bases). Material for sequencing was PBMCs or T cells enriched from blood (not recorded which). This sequence was found in a woman between 50 and 59 years old who had been exposed to COVID-19. CDR3 protein: CASSEQGYAEAFF. The CDR3 DNA is TGTGCCAGCAGTGAACAGGGGTACGCTGAAGCTTTCTTT.